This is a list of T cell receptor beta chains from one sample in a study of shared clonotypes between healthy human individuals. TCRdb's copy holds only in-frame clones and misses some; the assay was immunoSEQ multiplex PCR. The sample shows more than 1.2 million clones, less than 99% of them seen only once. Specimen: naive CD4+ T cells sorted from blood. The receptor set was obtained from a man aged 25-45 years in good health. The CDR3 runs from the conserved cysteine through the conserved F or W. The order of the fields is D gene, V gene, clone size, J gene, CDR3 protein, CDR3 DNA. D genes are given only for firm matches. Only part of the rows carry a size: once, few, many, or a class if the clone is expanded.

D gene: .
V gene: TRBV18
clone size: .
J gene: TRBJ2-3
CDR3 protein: CASSPLADTQYF
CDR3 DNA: TGTGCCAGCTCACCCCTGGCAGATACGCAGTATTTT

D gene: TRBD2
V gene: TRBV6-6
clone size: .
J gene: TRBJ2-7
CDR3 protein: CASSYSERGDYEQYF
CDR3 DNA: TGTGCCAGCAGTTACTCGGAGCGGGGGGACTACGAGCAGTACTTC

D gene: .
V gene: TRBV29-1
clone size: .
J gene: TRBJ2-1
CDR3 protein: CSVLDPTNFNEQFF
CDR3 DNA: TGCAGCGTTCTTGACCCTACAAACTTCAATGAGCAGTTCTTC

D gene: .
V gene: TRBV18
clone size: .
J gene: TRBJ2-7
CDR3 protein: CASSPDSYEQYF
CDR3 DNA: TGTGCCAGCTCACCAGATTCCTACGAGCAGTACTTC

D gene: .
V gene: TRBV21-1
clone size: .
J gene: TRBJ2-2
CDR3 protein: CASSKKSSGSLSAGGELFF
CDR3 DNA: TGTGCCAGCAGCAAGAAGTCTAGCGGGAGTTTATCGGCTGGCGGGGAGCTGTTTTTT

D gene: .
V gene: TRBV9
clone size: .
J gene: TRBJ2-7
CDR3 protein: CASSVDTEGEQYF
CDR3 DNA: TGTGCCAGCAGCGTAGATACCGAGGGCGAGCAGTACTTC

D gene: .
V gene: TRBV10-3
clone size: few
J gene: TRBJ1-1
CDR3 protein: CAIRKDGMNTEAFF
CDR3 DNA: TGTGCCATCAGAAAGGACGGAATGAACACTGAAGCTTTCTTT

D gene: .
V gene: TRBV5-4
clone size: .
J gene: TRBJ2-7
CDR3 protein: CASSLRGPSSYEQYF
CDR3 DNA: TGTGCCAGCAGCTTGCGAGGGCCGAGCTCCTACGAGCAGTACTTC

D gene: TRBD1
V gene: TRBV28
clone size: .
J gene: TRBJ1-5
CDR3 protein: CASGNTQGVNQPQHF
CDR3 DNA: TGTGCCAGCGGCAACACACAGGGGGTCAATCAGCCCCAGCATTTT

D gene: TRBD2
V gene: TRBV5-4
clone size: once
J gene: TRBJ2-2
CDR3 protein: CASSLGSGSRGGELFF
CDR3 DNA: TGTGCCAGCAGCTTAGGTAGCGGGAGCCGAGGAGGGGAGCTGTTTTTT

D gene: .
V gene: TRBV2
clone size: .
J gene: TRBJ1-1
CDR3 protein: CASSEVSEAFF
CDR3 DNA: TGTGCCAGCAGTGAGGTTTCTGAAGCTTTCTTT

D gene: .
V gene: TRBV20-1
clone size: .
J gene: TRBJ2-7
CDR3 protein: CSAGVGDEQYF
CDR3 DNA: TGCAGTGCCGGGGTGGGGGACGAGCAGTACTTC

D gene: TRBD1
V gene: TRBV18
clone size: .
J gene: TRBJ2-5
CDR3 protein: CASSPLPTGQETQYF
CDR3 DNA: TGTGCCAGCTCACCATTACCGACAGGGCAAGAGACCCAGTACTTC

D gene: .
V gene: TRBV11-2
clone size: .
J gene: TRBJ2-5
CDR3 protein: CASSFGTRPQETQYF
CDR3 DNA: TGTGCCAGCAGCTTTGGGACAAGACCCCAAGAGACCCAGTACTTC

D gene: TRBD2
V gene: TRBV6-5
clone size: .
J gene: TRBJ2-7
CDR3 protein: CASSLLAGSYEQYF
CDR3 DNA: TGTGCCAGCAGTTTGCTAGCGGGGAGTTACGAGCAGTACTTC

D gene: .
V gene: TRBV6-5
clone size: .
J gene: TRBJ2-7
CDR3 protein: CASSYSGTGDYEQYF
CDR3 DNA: TGTGCCAGCAGTTACTCGGGGACGGGGGACTACGAGCAGTACTTC